This T cell receptor (beta chain) was recovered during a study of cytomegalovirus exposure and HLA in healthy donors. Whole-study context: The 90 to 150 validation repertoires, a later analysis reported, used the same platform as the 666 first-cohort repertoires. Study-wide results and limits: Rare sequences made up most TCRs, while some public TCRs were found in many donors. The tendency of first-cohort TCR clusters to co-occur in the 120 or so validation repertoires emerged from a later analysis.

Using immunoSEQ multiplex PCR, the repertoire was profiled, and TCRdb retains in-frame clones only, with some absent. The sample lists some 250,000 clones, roughly 89% occurring once. As concerns this clone: Antigen: not known.

Trimming shortened V by 9 bases and J by 1 base, and 13 bases separated the two germline ends. The CDR3 has 14 residues. Germline V gene data show CDR1 as LNHDA and CDR2 as SQIVND (reference sequence). This chain uses TRBV19 with TRBJ1-5; D perhaps matches TRBD1 (5 bases). Source material: PBMCs. This clonotype originated in a woman aged 18 to 35 in good health and CMV-seronegative. The CDR3 DNA is TGTGCCAGCACCTGGGGACTGAGCAATCAGCCCCAGCATTTT. It codes for CASTWGLSNQPQHF.